This T cell receptor beta chain was captured by sequencing in a study of CD8+ T cells in alopecia areata. Investigators isolated RNA and reverse transcribed it into cDNA to act as the sequencing template. The protocol was immunoSEQ multiplex PCR, while the TCRdb copy is restricted to in-frame clones and leaves out a portion. The data contain about 170,000 clones, just over 65% of them singletons. The CDR3 length is 12 residues. The V end was cut by 4 bases, the J end by 1 base, with 5 bases between. CDR1 and CDR2 from the germline V gene are MNHNS and SASEGT. The clonotype originates from a human donor with alopecia areata. Sequences were derived from CD8+ T cells sorted from blood, sampled at week 0. The chain couples TRBV6-1 to TRBJ2-7; no clear D. The DNA for the CDR3 is TGTGCCAGCAGTGCCAGGTCCTACGAGCAGTACTTC. Translating gives CASSARSYEQYF.